One sample yielded the 27 T cell receptor beta chains listed below, sequenced in a study of blood T cell repertoires in COVID-19. The data were produced by immunoSEQ multiplex PCR, yet TCRdb's version contains in-frame clones alone and is incomplete. The sample has around 60,000 clones, approximately 77% seen once. Sequenced material: peripheral blood. The receptors were sampled from a woman in her 70s with COVID-19, enrolled during active disease.

The gene calls are TRBV19 and TRBJ2-1; 12 bases align to TRBD2. Germline V lookup: CDR1 LNHDA, CDR2 SQIVND (reference sequence). J gave up 6 bases and V 5 bases, and 2 bases lay outside the gene matches. The CDR3 consists of 14 residues. As DNA, the CDR3 is TGTGCCAGTAGTGCTAGCGGGAGGGCCAATGAGCAGTTCTTC. Encoded protein: CASSASGRANEQFF.

This chain uses TRBV5-6 with TRBJ2-3; 12 bases agree with TRBD2. V shed 3 bases and J 3 bases; nucleotides not matched to a gene: 5. CDR3 length: 16 amino acids. The germline CDR1 and CDR2 sequences are SGHDT and YYEEEE. The CDR3 sequence is CASSYRTSGITDTQYF. CDR3 bases: TGTGCCAGCAGCTACCGGACTAGCGGGATTACAGATACGCAGTATTTT.

The chain combines TRBV14 with TRBJ2-2; no reliable D call. Trimming cost V 3 bases and J 5 bases, with 13 bases left between them. The CDR3 covers 15 residues. Germline V gene sequence: CDR1 SGHDN, CDR2 FVKESK. CDR3 nucleotides: TGTGCCAGCAGCCAGCTCCGATACGGGACCGGGGAGCTGTTTTTT. This encodes CASSQLRYGTGELFF.

J is TRBJ1-4 and V is TRBV29-1; 7 nucleotides agree with TRBD1. Per the germline V gene, CDR1 is SQVTM and CDR2 is ANQGSEA. Germline trimming cut 6 bases from V and 8 bases from J; bases unmatched to any gene: 6. CDR3 size: 12 residues. The DNA for the CDR3 is TGCAGCGTGGGCGGGACAGCGGAAAAACTGTTTTTT. Its protein product is CSVGGTAEKLFF. The whole variable domain, filled in from reference TRBV29-1 and TRBJ1-4, reads SAVISQKPSRDICQRGTSLTIQCQVDSQVTMMFWYRQQPGQSLTLIATANQGSEATYESGFVIDKFPISRPNLTFSTLTVSNMSPEDSSIYLCSVGGTAEKLFFGSGTQLSVL.

The chain carries TRBV6-6 and TRBJ2-2; TRBD1 matches at 7 bases. Losses at the gene ends were 2 bases for V and 9 bases for J; bases not matched to a gene: 3. CDR3 length: 13 residues. Germline V gene lookup returns CDR1 MNHNY and CDR2 SVGAGI (reference sequence). CDR3 bases: TGTGCCAGCAGTTACCCAGGGGGACGGGAGCTGTTTTTT. Translation: CASSYPGGRELFF.

This clone came up once. The rearrangement links TRBV3-1 (or the pseudogene TRBV3-2) to TRBJ2-1; 12 bases agree with TRBD2. The CDR3 runs 17 residues. Germline loops: CDR1 LGHDT, CDR2 YNNKEL (reference sequence). J gave up 10 bases and V 1 base, and 11 bases lay outside the gene matches. In DNA, the CDR3 is TGTGCCAGCAGCCAAGTAATGGTACTAGCGGGGGGTCAAGAGCAGTTCTTC. Its translation: CASSQVMVLAGGQEQFF.

This sequence joins TRBV9 and TRBJ2-3, with TRBD2 identical over 7 bases. Germline V lookup: CDR1 SGDLS, CDR2 YYNGEE. The length of the CDR3 is 18 residues. V lost 3 bases, J lost 2 bases, and 15 bases stayed unmatched. In DNA form, the CDR3 reads TGTGCCAGCAGCGCCTACCCTTCTCTTGGACTAGACACAGATACGCAGTATTTT. Its protein product is CASSAYPSLGLDTDTQYF.

This clone has just one count. The CDR3 protein is CASSPRETEAFF. The DNA of the CDR3 is TGTGCCAGCTCACCTCGGGAGACTGAAGCTTTCTTT. This rearrangement joins TRBV18 to TRBJ1-1; D unclear. The ends were cut back, 3 bases at V and 5 bases at J, with 7 bases in the middle. The CDR3 is made up of 12 amino acids. CDR1 is KGHSH, CDR2 LQKENI, per germline.

The genes are TRBV19 and TRBJ1-2; the D gene is possibly TRBD1 (6 bases). V lost 4 bases and J lost 4, with 16 bases in between. This CDR3 spans 15 amino acids. Germline CDR1 and CDR2: LNHDA and SQIVND (reference sequence). Here the CDR3 DNA reads TGTGCCAGTAGTACAACACTGACAGGCCTCTATGGCTACACCTTC. Residues: CASSTTLTGLYGYTF.

The genes are TRBV5-5 and TRBJ1-1; 8 positions agree with TRBD1. From germline, CDR1 is SGHKS and CDR2 YYEKEE (reference sequence). V dropped 3 bases and J dropped 0; count of bases not matched to a gene: 4. This CDR3 region has 15 residues. CDR3 region: CASSWRTGLNTEAFF. Here the CDR3 DNA reads TGTGCCAGCAGCTGGAGGACAGGGTTGAACACTGAAGCTTTCTTT.

The chain employs TRBV4-2 and TRBJ1-1; D might be TRBD1 (6 bases). The CDR3 is 14 residues long. CDR1 is LGHNA, CDR2 YNFKEQ, per germline. V gave up 0 bases and J gave up 2 bases, with 7 bases separating them. DNA of the CDR3: TGTGCCAGCAGCCAAGACAGGGGCAACACTGAAGCTTTCTTT. Protein: CASSQDRGNTEAFF.

The J gene is TRBJ2-2, the V gene TRBV7-3, with D perhaps TRBD1 (5 bases). Trimming took off 5 bases at V and 6 bases at J, with 10 bases between the two ends. The CDR3 length is 13 residues. Germline lookup yields CDR1 SGHTA and CDR2 FQGTGA. The CDR3 sequence is CASSAQGAGELFF. Here the CDR3 DNA reads TGTGCCAGCAGCGCTCAGGGTGCCGGGGAGCTGTTTTTT.

This rearrangement joins TRBV3-1 (or the pseudogene TRBV3-2) to TRBJ2-7; no definite D call. Trimming removed 2 bases at V and 2 bases at J, with 7 bases between. Germline loops: CDR1 LGHDT, CDR2 YNNKEL (reference sequence). CDR3 length: 13 amino acids. The CDR3 is CASSQPHTYEQYV. In nucleotides, the CDR3 is TGTGCCAGCAGCCAACCCCACACCTACGAGCAGTACGTC.

This chain links TRBV6-1 with TRBJ1-2; D not resolved. The CDR3 runs to 13 residues. CDR1 is MNHNS and CDR2 is SASEGT in the germline V gene. Trimming removed 1 base from V and 3 bases from J, with 6 bases in between. In DNA form, the CDR3 reads TGTGCCAGCAGTGAAGGCGGCTACTATGGCTACACCTTC. It is translated as CASSEGGYYGYTF.

V usage is TRBV7-2 and J usage is TRBJ2-7; D is perhaps TRBD1 (6 bases). Germline CDR1 reads SGHTA; CDR2 reads FQGNSA. The CDR3 length is 14 residues. V shed 5 bases and J shed 5 bases, with 16 bases lying between them. The CDR3 bases are TGTGCCAGCAGCAGCCGTAGGGGGAGTGACGAGCAGTACGTC. Translated, it gives CASSSRRGSDEQYV.

This clone occurred a few times. This chain connects TRBV7-3 to TRBJ1-5; D is unclear. The germline CDR1 and CDR2 sequences are SGHTA and FQGTGA. The ends were cut back, 10 bases at V and 3 bases at J, with 16 bases in the middle. The CDR3 totals 14 residues. CDR3 sequence: CAIEVTFDNQPQHF. CDR3 DNA sequence: TGTGCCATTGAGGTGACCTTCGACAATCAGCCCCAGCATTTT. The full variable domain, with the rest looked up from reference TRBV7-3 and TRBJ1-5, is GAGVSQTPSNKVTEKGKYVELRCDPISGHTALYWYRQSLGQGPEFLIYFQGTGAADDSGLPNDRFFAVRPEGSVSTLKIQRTERGDSAVYLCAIEVTFDNQPQHFGDGTRLSIL.

This rearrangement joins TRBV5-1 to TRBJ1-4, with 12 nucleotides matching TRBD1. Trimming at V came to 4 bases and at J to 3 bases, leaving 4 bases not matched to a gene. Germline V CDR1 and CDR2: SGHRS, YFSETQ. This CDR3 has 16 amino acids. This CDR3 is CASSPGQGASNEKLFF. CDR3 sequence (DNA): TGCGCCAGCAGCCCGGGACAGGGGGCTTCTAATGAAAAACTGTTTTTT.

The rearrangement joins TRBV7-9 to TRBJ1-2; no reliable D call. The germline V gene encodes CDR1 SEHNR and CDR2 FQNEAQ (reference sequence). The CDR3 has 12 residues. Between the trimmed V and J ends, which lost 0 bases and 4 bases, there was a span of 3 bases. As DNA, the CDR3 is TGTGCCAGCAGCTTAGCTAGCTATGGCTACACCTTC. Translated: CASSLASYGYTF. Complete variable domain (other parts from reference TRBV7-9 and TRBJ1-2): DTGVSQNPRHKITKRGQNVTFRCDPISEHNRLYWYRQTLGQGPEFLTYFQNEAQLEKSRLLSDRFSAERPKGSFSTLEIQRTEQGDSAMYLCASSLASYGYTFGSGTRLTVV.

A word on this clone: Germline and junction disagree at one end, which may indicate a read error. Here the CDR3 DNA reads TGTGCTAGCAGCTTAGGCGGGAGGCCGGACGAGCAGACCCAGTACTTC. It translates to CASSLGGRPDEQTQYF. The gene calls are TRBV7-7 and TRBJ2-5; 8 bases are a match to TRBD2. This CDR3 is 16 amino acids long. Germline V gene sequence: CDR1 SSHAT, CDR2 FNYEAQ (reference sequence).

The CDR3 nucleotides are TGTGCCAGCAGCTTCGGACAGGCGGGCGACTATGGCTACACCTTC. Protein: CASSFGQAGDYGYTF. This rearrangement joins TRBV5-6 to TRBJ1-2; 7 nucleotides align to TRBD1. Per germline, CDR1 SGHDT and CDR2 YYEEEE. V was clipped by 2 bases and J by 3 bases; unmatched bases: 7. The CDR3 spans 15 residues.

This clone was detected only a few times. V and J are TRBV27 and TRBJ2-2; the match to TRBD1 covers 7 bases. Germline assignment: CDR1 MNHEY and CDR2 SMNVEV (reference sequence). The junction had 4 bases not matched to a gene; V was cut back by 6 bases and J by 0 bases. The CDR3 totals 15 residues. CDR3 residues: CASRGDRSNTGELFF. DNA for the CDR3: TGTGCCAGCAGGGGGGACAGATCGAACACCGGGGAGCTGTTTTTT.

This clone was counted only a few times. This chain links TRBV5-1 with TRBJ2-7; a possible D gene is TRBD1 (6 bases). The CDR3 length is 13 residues. Trimming shortened V by 7 bases and J by 3 bases, and 14 bases separated the two germline ends. Per germline, CDR1 SGHRS and CDR2 YFSETQ. Written as DNA, the CDR3 is TGCGCCAGCCGAGCATTGGACAGCTACGAGCAGTACTTC. It encodes CASRALDSYEQYF.

V gene TRBV6-1 combines with J gene TRBJ2-5; possible D gene TRBD1, 6 bases. Germline assignment: CDR1 MNHNS and CDR2 SASEGT. Trimming took off 1 base at V and 4 bases at J, with 13 bases between the two ends. The CDR3 is 15 amino acids. In DNA, the CDR3 is TGTGCCAGCAGTGAAGGCCAGGGGTACGGAGAGACCCAGTACTTC. Translated, it gives CASSEGQGYGETQYF.

This chain joins TRBV9 and TRBJ1-6; weak D call: TRBD1 (5 bases). The CDR3 length is 12 residues. Trimming left V 4 bases short and J 14 bases short, with 13 bases between. Germline assignment: CDR1 SGDLS and CDR2 YYNGEE. CDR3 region: CASSPQDMSLHF. The CDR3 bases are TGTGCCAGCAGCCCCCAGGACATGTCCCTCCACTTT.

This rearrangement joins TRBV14 to TRBJ2-4, with 12 bases that match TRBD2. The CDR3 totals 14 residues. With V trimmed by 4 bases and J by 8 bases, 3 bases remained unmatched. Germline lookup yields CDR1 SGHDN and CDR2 FVKESK. As DNA, the CDR3 is TGTGCCAGCAGCCCTCGACTAGCGGGGGACATTCAGTACTTC. Its protein product is CASSPRLAGDIQYF.

This clone came up once. V is TRBV7-9 and J is TRBJ1-2; 8 bases map to TRBD1. The V gene's germline CDR1 is SEHNR and CDR2 FQNEAQ (reference sequence). The CDR3 has 14 amino acids. The V gene end was trimmed by 5 bases and the J gene end by 4 bases; junction bases not matched to a gene: 6. CDR3 nucleotide sequence: TGTGCCAGCAGCCAGGGGGCAGAAATCTATGGCTACACCTTC. Its translation is CASSQGAEIYGYTF. Using reference TRBV7-9 and TRBJ1-2 for the parts outside the CDR3, the full variable domain is DTGVSQNPRHKITKRGQNVTFRCDPISEHNRLYWYRQTLGQGPEFLTYFQNEAQLEKSRLLSDRFSAERPKGSFSTLEIQRTEQGDSAMYLCASSQGAEIYGYTFGSGTRLTVV.

V usage is TRBV24-1 and J usage is TRBJ2-3, with D possibly matching TRBD1 (5 bases). There are 13 residues in the CDR3. V lost 3 bases and J 6 bases, leaving 9 bases between the germline ends. Germline V gives CDR1 KGHDR, CDR2 SFDVKD. In nucleotides, the CDR3 is TGTGCCACCAGTGATGTAGGGGCGGATACGCAGTATTTT. Protein product: CATSDVGADTQYF.